This TCR beta chain was identified during a study of sequential checkpoint blockade in melanoma. The treatment here: randomized to nivolumab then ipilimumab (arm A) or the reverse (arm B). Live CD3+CD8+ CD19− CD56− cells were sorted from PBMCs. Between the trimmed V and J ends, which lost 4 bases and 4 bases, there was a span of 14 bases. CDR1 and CDR2 (germline): SGHRS, YFSETQ. This CDR3 contains 14 residues. TCRdb's copy holds only in-frame clones and misses some; the assay was immunoSEQ multiplex PCR. This repertoire shows approximately 8,400 clones, less than 70% found once; its top ten account for approximately 50%.

This chain uses TRBV5-1 with TRBJ2-5; weak D call: TRBD2 (5 bases). This sequence originates from a human patient with melanoma. Some clones in this sample may be carry-over from other donors' samples. Sequencing was performed on CD8+ T cells sorted from blood (inferred from file names), taken from a patient given nivolumab and ipilimumab in sequence. In DNA form, the CDR3 reads TGCGCCAGCAGCCCGGGAAACGGGGTAGAGACCCAGTACTTC. Translating gives CASSPGNGVETQYF.